The next 10 T cell receptor beta chains were all read from a single sample in a study of shared clonotypes between healthy human individuals. Assay: immunoSEQ multiplex PCR; the TCRdb copy retains only in-frame clones and omits some. Of 2 million to 2.5 million clones in the sample, approximately 95% were seen once. The material sequenced was naive CD4+ T cells sorted from blood. Noted subset: CD45RA+ positively selected. These receptors all stem from a man aged 18 to 30 in good health.

The chain links TRBV4-1 to TRBJ1-2; TRBD1 matches at 9 bases. Trimming at V came to 1 base and at J to 4 bases, leaving 4 bases not matched to a gene. This CDR3 contains 15 residues. Germline V gives CDR1 MGHRA, CDR2 YSYEKL. CDR3 protein: CASSQGTGVFYGYTF. Written as DNA, the CDR3 is TGCGCCAGCAGCCAAGGGACAGGGGTCTTCTATGGCTACACCTTC.

The V call is TRBV11-2, the J call TRBJ2-1, with D possibly TRBD1 on 6 matching bases. The V and J ends lost 2 bases and 7 bases respectively, with 15 bases between them. Germline values: CDR1 SGHAT, CDR2 FQNNGV. The CDR3 extends over 15 amino acids. In nucleotides, the CDR3 is TGTGCCAGCAGCTTAATACTGGGGGCCGAGAATGAGCAGTTCTTC. This sequence encodes CASSLILGAENEQFF.

The CDR3 loop reads CASSPGGPTDTQYF. CDR3 nucleotide sequence: TGTGCCAGCAGCCCCGGTGGACCCACAGATACGCAGTATTTT. This sequence joins TRBV9 and TRBJ2-3; D not certain. Per the germline V gene, CDR1 is SGDLS and CDR2 is YYNGEE. The CDR3 extends over 14 amino acids. With 4 bases removed from V and 2 bases from J, the gap between germline ends came to 11 bases.

This clone was observed a single time. V is TRBV5-1 and J is TRBJ2-5; 10 bases align to TRBD2. Looked up from germline, CDR1 is SGHRS and CDR2 is YFSETQ. Losses at the gene ends were 3 bases for V and 1 base for J; bases not matched to a gene: 6. The CDR3 spans 16 residues. Written as DNA, the CDR3 is TGCGCCAGCAGCTCTGTAGCGGGGGGAATCCAAGAGACCCAGTACTTC. It yields the protein CASSSVAGGIQETQYF.

The chain uses TRBV29-1 and TRBJ1-1; a weak D match, TRBD1 (5 bases). This CDR3 comprises 16 residues. Trimming pared 2 bases from V and 1 base from J, leaving 17 bases between. Germline V gives CDR1 SQVTM, CDR2 ANQGSEA. This CDR3 is CSVEPGPGSRNTEAFF. The CDR3 nucleotides are TGCAGCGTTGAACCGGGGCCGGGGAGTCGGAACACTGAAGCTTTCTTT.

V usage is TRBV4-1 and J usage is TRBJ2-7, with 8 bases fitting TRBD1. The CDR3 length is 16 residues. The junction had 7 bases not matched to a gene; V was cut back by 1 base and J by 2 bases. CDR1 and CDR2 (germline): MGHRA, YSYEKL. As DNA, the CDR3 is TGCGCCAGCAGCCAAGTGATGACAGGGGCCCCCTACGAGCAGTACTTC. Translating it yields CASSQVMTGAPYEQYF.

This rearrangement joins TRBV5-1 to TRBJ2-7; D is perhaps TRBD1 (6 bases). V lost 1 base, J lost 5 bases, and 13 bases lay in between. The germline gives CDR1 SGHRS, CDR2 YFSETQ. The CDR3 extends over 14 amino acids. The CDR3 DNA sequence: TGCGCCAGCAGCTTGTTACAGGGTGTAAACGAGCAGTACTTC. Translating it yields CASSLLQGVNEQYF.

In the case of this clone: Other nucleotide sequences from this sample produce the same CDR3. The chain couples TRBV18 to TRBJ1-5; TRBD1 agrees at 9 bases. Germline assignment: CDR1 KGHSH and CDR2 LQKENI. The CDR3 is made up of 15 amino acids. V gave up 6 bases and J gave up 4 bases; unmatched junction bases: 7. CDR3: CASSPDRGGNQPQHF. DNA of the CDR3: TGTGCCAGCTCCCCCGACAGGGGGGGGAATCAGCCCCAGCATTTT.

This clone was recorded once. The genes are TRBV7-9 and TRBJ2-2, with 7 positions matching TRBD1. The CDR3 contains 15 residues. The V gene end was trimmed by 3 bases and the J gene end by 4 bases; junction bases not matched to a gene: 5. Germline lookup yields CDR1 SEHNR and CDR2 FQNEAQ (reference sequence). CDR3 loop: CASSLRGLSTGELFF. In DNA, the CDR3 is TGTGCCAGCAGCTTGAGGGGGCTGAGCACCGGGGAGCTGTTTTTT.

This chain links TRBV30 with TRBJ1-2, with D possibly matching TRBD1 (6 bases). The germline V gene encodes CDR1 GTSNPN and CDR2 SVGIG (reference sequence). The V and J ends lost 4 bases and 6 bases respectively, with 21 bases between them. This CDR3 spans 15 amino acids. This CDR3 reads CAWTLRPNRADGYTF. Here the CDR3 DNA reads TGTGCCTGGACCCTACGGCCTAACAGGGCCGATGGCTACACCTTC.